This T cell receptor (beta chain) was retrieved from a study of Graves' ophthalmopathy and Graves' hyperthyroidism (dated by TCRdb to 2017 to 2018). Some background on the complete study: Peripheral blood was collected before any treatment was given, at the time of initial diagnosis. The study used signatures of the TCR beta repertoire to tell Graves' ophthalmopathy apart from Graves' hyperthyroidism and to predict which patients would progress to ophthalmopathy. In total, some 130 blood samples were TCR-sequenced: some 40 ophthalmopathy, some 72 hyperthyroidism and some 17 hyperthyroidism-to-ophthalmopathy patients. To explore V-J signatures that distinguish ophthalmopathy from hyperthyroidism, a discovery set of under 110 patients was enrolled, made up of roughly 41 with ophthalmopathy and fewer than 60 with stable hyperthyroidism. For independent validation, a separate cohort was made up of about 18 hyperthyroidism patients plus 17 patients who later progressed from hyperthyroidism to ophthalmopathy. T-cell repertoires of thyroid tissue and blood were compared in more than five hyperthyroidism patients. Following sample collection, hyperthyroidism patients were given methimazole at a starting dose of 30 mg daily, and ophthalmopathy patients were given high-dose intravenous methylprednisolone. Broader findings and caveats from the paper: In validation, the model predicted ophthalmopathy progression with about 71% sensitivity and 72.22% specificity; 12 predicted patients were CT-confirmed with GO in a median of around 6.5 months. Most expanded thyroid clonotypes with frequency above 0.001 were also detected in blood, suggesting blood repertoires may reflect the thyroid immune response. Sample size was not statistically predetermined, and group allocation was not concealed from the investigators. The 13-signature model separated ophthalmopathy from stable hyperthyroidism with approximately 85% sensitivity and 81.08% specificity in cross-validation, and 80%/75% in the test set.

Ophthalmopathy patients had moderately to severely active disease, Clinical Activity Score of at least 3, NOSPECS grade of at least 4, and disease duration under 3 months. Patients were excluded if they had other autoimmune diseases, uncontrolled infections, pregnancy or lactation. Clinical symptoms, serum thyroxine, TRAb, thyroid ultrasound and orbital computed tomography formed the basis of the diagnosis. Ficoll-Paque density gradient centrifugation was used to isolate PBMCs from approximately 10 ml of fresh peripheral blood. Trizol reagent was used to extract the total RNA, and its quality was then checked on an Agilent 2100 Bioanalyzer. For repertoire sequencing, the TCR beta CDR3 regions were amplified from RNA transcripts. The first round was an RT-PCR using HTBI primers with the Qiagen OneStep RT-PCR kit, and this first round was followed by a second-round multiplex PCR, then size selection and purification. The libraries underwent paired-end sequencing with 100 bp reads on an Illumina HiSeq2000. Processing in the source paper ran as follows. SOAPnuke was used to process the reads, removing any read that contained adapters or uncalled bases, had a mean Phred below 15, or lacked an exact match to the constant primer or identifier. COPE v1.2.5 was used to merge the high-quality paired reads. Each unique nucleotide sequence was treated as a clonotype, and MiTCR v1.1 was used to align the clonotypes to the IMGT TRB V, D and J references. The analysis was limited to V-J combinations with a frequency above 0.0001, which together covered more than 98% of repertoires. For each V-J combination, a TCR clonal expansion and chaos score was defined as F50 clonal expansion divided by the chaos observed in the TCRdist matrix. Features were reduced by Welch's t-statistics and random forest to 10 to 15 V-J combinations, which fed a naive Bayes classifier. The Morisita-Horn index was used to measure how similar the thyroid and blood repertoires were. TCRdb trimmed the raw reads at Q25, called clones with MiXCR and kept productive beta chains. Identical CDR3 proteins give one entry, which carries the most common genes and DNA. TCRdb's processing, not the authors', yielded these V and J calls. For this sample there are 200,000 to 300,000 distinct CDR3 sequences; about 46% appear just once. The top ten clonotypes cover over 40% of the sample.

In regard to this clonotype: The antigen it recognizes is unknown. It has no much larger one-base neighbor in the sample; base qualities were not kept.

CDR1 and CDR2, looked up from the germline V gene (reference sequence), are MNHNY and SVGAGI. The CDR3 runs 14 residues from the cysteine to the phenylalanine. Just the 42-base CDR3 DNA is kept, in frame starting at base 1. At the junction V is shortened by 3 bases and J by 6 bases, with 11 bases in between. The receptor was derived from an adult man with Graves' ophthalmopathy. Sequencing was done on a sample of peripheral blood. The rearrangement combines TRBV6-6 with TRBJ2-2; the D gene cannot be named for sure. The nucleotides read TGTGCCAGCAGTTATTCTCAGGACGCCGGGGAGCTGTTTTTT. Its product reads: CASSYSQDAGELFF.